These T cell receptor beta chains were read from a single sample in a study of blood T cell repertoires in COVID-19. Assay used: immunoSEQ multiplex PCR; TCRdb lists only in-frame clones, some missing. The data contain about 34,000 clones, more than 70% of them singletons. Sequencing input: peripheral blood. The receptors here all came from an elderly man with active or convalescent COVID-19. The CDR3 runs from the conserved cysteine through the conserved F or W. Fields, in order: clone size, D gene, J gene, V gene, CDR3 protein, CDR3 DNA. D genes are given only for firm matches. Size values are once, few and many counts, or a class for expanded clones, and some rows have none.

>NA|TRBD1|TRBJ2-2|TRBV10-3
CATTSSGQVNTGELFF
TGTGCCACAACCTCTTCGGGACAGGTGAACACCGGGGAGCTGTTTTTT
>few|NA|TRBJ2-7|TRBV19
CASSISSGLPYEQYF
TGTGCCAGTAGTATTTCGTCAGGATTGCCCTACGAGCAGTACTTC
>NA|TRBD2|TRBJ2-3|TRBV5-1
CASSPLAGVVDTQYF
TGCGCCAGCAGCCCCTTAGCGGGAGTGGTAGATACGCAGTATTTT
>NA|TRBD1|TRBJ1-1|TRBV7-2
CASSLDWGQGAEAFF
TGTGCCAGCAGCTTAGATTGGGGACAGGGAGCTGAAGCTTTCTTT
>NA|TRBD1|TRBJ1-1|TRBV4-2
CASTFHRGVMNTEAFF
TGTGCCAGCACGTTCCACAGGGGTGTAATGAACACTGAAGCTTTCTTT
>NA|NA|TRBJ2-1|TRBV28
CASSLNPGQLYNEQFF
TGTGCCAGCAGTTTAAACCCGGGACAATTATACAATGAGCAGTTCTTC
>NA|TRBD2|TRBJ2-3|TRBV19
CATGLAKTDTQYF
TGTGCCACCGGACTAGCTAAAACAGATACGCAGTATTTT
>NA|NA|TRBJ1-1|TRBV12-3/TRBV12-4
CASSLAADTEAFF
TGTGCCAGCAGTTTAGCGGCCGACACTGAAGCTTTCTTT
>NA|TRBD1|TRBJ2-7|TRBV2
CASSHPDRDWEQYF
TGTGCCAGCAGTCATCCGGACAGGGACTGGGAGCAGTACTTC
>NA|NA|TRBJ2-5|TRBV11-3
CASSLGSVWETQYF
TGTGCCAGCAGCTTAGGTTCAGTTTGGGAGACCCAGTACTTC
>NA|TRBD2|TRBJ2-3|TRBV5-1
CASSQEPSGQRTDTQYF
TGCGCCAGCAGCCAGGAACCTAGCGGCCAACGCACAGATACGCAGTATTTT
>NA|TRBD1|TRBJ2-4|TRBV10-2
CASSDGQGDIQYF
TGCGCCAGCAGTGATGGACAGGGGGACATTCAGTACTTC
>NA|NA|TRBJ1-6|TRBV7-9
CASSLDTGTSSYNSPLHF
TGTGCCAGCAGCTTAGACACAGGGACGAGCTCCTATAATTCACCCCTCCACTTT
>NA|NA|TRBJ2-2|TRBV29-1
CSAGQGSGTGELFF
TGCAGCGCCGGTCAGGGCTCCGGCACCGGGGAGCTGTTTTTT
>NA|NA|TRBJ2-3|TRBV20-1
CSYQQGTRQYF
TGCAGTTATCAACAGGGAACGCGTCAGTATTTT
>once|TRBD2|TRBJ2-1|TRBV7-2
CASSLVGSGRATEQFF
TGTGCCAGCAGCTTAGTCGGCAGCGGGAGGGCCACTGAGCAGTTCTTC